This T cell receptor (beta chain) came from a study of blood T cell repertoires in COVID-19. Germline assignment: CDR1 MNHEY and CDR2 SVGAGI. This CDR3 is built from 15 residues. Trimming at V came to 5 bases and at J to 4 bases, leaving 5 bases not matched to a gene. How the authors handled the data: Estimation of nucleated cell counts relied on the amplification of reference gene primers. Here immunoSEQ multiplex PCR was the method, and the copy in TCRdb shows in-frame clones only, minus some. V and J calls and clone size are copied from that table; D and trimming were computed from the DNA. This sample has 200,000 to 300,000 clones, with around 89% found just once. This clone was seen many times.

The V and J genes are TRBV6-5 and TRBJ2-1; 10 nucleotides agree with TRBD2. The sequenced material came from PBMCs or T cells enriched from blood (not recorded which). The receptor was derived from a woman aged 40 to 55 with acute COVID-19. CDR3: CASSQREGKYNEQFF. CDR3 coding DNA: TGTGCCAGCAGTCAGCGGGAGGGCAAATACAATGAGCAGTTCTTC.